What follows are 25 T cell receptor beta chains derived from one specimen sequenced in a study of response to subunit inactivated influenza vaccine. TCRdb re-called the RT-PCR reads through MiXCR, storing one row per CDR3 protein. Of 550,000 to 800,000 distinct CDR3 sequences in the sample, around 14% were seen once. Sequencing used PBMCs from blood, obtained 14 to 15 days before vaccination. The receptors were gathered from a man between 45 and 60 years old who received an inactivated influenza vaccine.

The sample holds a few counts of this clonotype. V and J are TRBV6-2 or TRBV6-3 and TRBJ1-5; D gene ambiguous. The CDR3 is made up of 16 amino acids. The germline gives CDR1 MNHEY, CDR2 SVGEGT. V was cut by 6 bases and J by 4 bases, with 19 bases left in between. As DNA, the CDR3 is TGTGCCAGCAGCGACCCCTCAAACAGCGGAAATCAGCCCCAGCATTTT. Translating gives CASSDPSNSGNQPQHF.

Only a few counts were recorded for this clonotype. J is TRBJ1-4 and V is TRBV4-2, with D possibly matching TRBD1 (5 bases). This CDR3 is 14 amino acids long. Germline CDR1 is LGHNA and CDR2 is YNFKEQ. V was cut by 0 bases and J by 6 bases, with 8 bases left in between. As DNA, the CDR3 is TGTGCCAGCAGCCAAGACGAGGGGTATGAAAAACTGTTTTTT. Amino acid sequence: CASSQDEGYEKLFF.

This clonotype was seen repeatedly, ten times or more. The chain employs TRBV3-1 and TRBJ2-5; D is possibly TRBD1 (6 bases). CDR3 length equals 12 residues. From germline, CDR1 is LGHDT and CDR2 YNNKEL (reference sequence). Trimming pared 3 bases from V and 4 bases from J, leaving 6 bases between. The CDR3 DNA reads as TGTGCCAGCAGCCAGACAGGAGAGACCCAGTACTTC. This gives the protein CASSQTGETQYF.

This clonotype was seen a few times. In nucleotides, the CDR3 is TGCAGTGCTAGGTTTTCGGGCGGGGCCATGAACACTGAAGCTTTCTTT. Its translation is CSARFSGGAMNTEAFF. V usage is TRBV20-1 and J usage is TRBJ1-1; TRBD1 is a possible D gene (5 bases). Deletions cut 3 bases from V and 0 bases from J, with 17 bases between. Germline CDR1 is DFQATT and CDR2 is SNEGSKA (reference sequence). The length of the CDR3 is 16 residues.

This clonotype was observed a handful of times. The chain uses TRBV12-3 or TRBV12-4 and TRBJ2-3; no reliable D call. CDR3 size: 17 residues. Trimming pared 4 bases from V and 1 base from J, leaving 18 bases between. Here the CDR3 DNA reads TGTGCCAGCAGTTCCCCGATGGTGGCGAGGCGCACAGATACGCAGTATTTT. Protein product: CASSSPMVARRTDTQYF.

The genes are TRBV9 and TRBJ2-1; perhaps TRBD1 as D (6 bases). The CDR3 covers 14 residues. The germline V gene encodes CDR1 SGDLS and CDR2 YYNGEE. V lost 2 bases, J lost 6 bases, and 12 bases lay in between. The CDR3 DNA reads TGTGCCAGCAGCGTTGGGGGCCCCTGCAATGAGCAGTTCTTC. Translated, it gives CASSVGGPCNEQFF.

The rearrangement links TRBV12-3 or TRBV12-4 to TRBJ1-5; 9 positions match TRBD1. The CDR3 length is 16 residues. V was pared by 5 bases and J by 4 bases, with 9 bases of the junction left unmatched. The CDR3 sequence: CASSPSPGQGNQPQHF. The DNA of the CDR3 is TGTGCCAGCAGTCCCTCGCCGGGACAGGGTAATCAGCCCCAGCATTTT.

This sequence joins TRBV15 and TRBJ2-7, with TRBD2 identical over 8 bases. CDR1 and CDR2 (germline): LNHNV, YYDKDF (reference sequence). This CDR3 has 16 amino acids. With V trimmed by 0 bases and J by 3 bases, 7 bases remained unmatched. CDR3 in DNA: TGTGCCACCAGCAGAGATCCGAGCGGGAGCTTCTACGAGCAGTACTTC. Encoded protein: CATSRDPSGSFYEQYF.

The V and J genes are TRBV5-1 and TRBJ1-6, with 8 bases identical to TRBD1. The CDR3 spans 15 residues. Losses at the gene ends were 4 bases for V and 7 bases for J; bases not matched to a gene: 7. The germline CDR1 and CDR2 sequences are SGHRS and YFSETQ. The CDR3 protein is CASSGMTGENSPLHF. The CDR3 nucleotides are TGCGCCAGCAGCGGGATGACAGGGGAAAATTCACCCCTCCACTTT. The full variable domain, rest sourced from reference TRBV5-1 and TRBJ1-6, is KAGVTQTPRYLIKTRGQQVTLSCSPISGHRSVSWYQQTPGQGLQFLFEYFSETQRNKGNFPGRFSGRQFSNSRSEMNVSTLELGDSALYLCASSGMTGENSPLHFGNGTRLTVT.

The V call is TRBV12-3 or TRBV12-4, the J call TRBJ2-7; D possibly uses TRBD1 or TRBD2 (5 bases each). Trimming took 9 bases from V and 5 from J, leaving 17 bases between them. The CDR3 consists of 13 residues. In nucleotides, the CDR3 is TGTGCCAGTCAGGGACGCCTCCGAAACGAGCAGTACTTC. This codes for CASQGRLRNEQYF.

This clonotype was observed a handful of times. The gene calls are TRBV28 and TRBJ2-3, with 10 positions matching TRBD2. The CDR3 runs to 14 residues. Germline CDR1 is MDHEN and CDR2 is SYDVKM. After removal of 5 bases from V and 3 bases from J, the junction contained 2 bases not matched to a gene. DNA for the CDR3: TGTGCCAGCAGTCCAGCGGGAGGGACAGATACGCAGTATTTT. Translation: CASSPAGGTDTQYF.

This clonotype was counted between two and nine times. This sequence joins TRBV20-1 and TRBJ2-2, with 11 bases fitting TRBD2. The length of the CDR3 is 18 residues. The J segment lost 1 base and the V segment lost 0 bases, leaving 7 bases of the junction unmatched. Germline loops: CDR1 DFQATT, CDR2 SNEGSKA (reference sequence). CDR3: CSARDLSLAGGNTGELFF. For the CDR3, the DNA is TGCAGTGCTAGAGATCTATCGCTAGCGGGAGGGAACACCGGGGAGCTGTTTTTT.

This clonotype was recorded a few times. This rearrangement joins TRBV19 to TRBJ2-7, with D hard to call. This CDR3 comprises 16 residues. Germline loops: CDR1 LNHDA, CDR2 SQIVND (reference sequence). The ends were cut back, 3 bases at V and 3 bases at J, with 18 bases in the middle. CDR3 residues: CASSIGWDGQSYEQYF. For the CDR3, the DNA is TGTGCCAGTAGTATCGGGTGGGATGGGCAGAGCTACGAGCAGTACTTC. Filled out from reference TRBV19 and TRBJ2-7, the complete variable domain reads DGGITQSPKYLFRKEGQNVTLSCEQNLNHDAMYWYRQDPGQGLRLIYYSQIVNDFQKGDIAEGYSVSREKKESFPLTVTSAQKNPTAFYLCASSIGWDGQSYEQYFGPGTRLTVT.

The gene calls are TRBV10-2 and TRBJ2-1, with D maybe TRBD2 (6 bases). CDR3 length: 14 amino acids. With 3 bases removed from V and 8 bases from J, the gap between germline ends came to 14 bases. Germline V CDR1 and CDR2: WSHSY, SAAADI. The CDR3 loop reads CASSDRFRGDEQFF. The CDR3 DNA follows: TGCGCCAGCAGTGATCGATTTCGCGGGGATGAGCAGTTCTTC.

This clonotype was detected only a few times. The CDR3 is CASSQLDWGRNTEAFF. The CDR3 nucleotides are TGTGCCAGCAGCCAACTGGACTGGGGTAGGAACACTGAAGCTTTCTTT. The rearrangement joins TRBV3-1 to TRBJ1-1; no firm D call. CDR3 size: 16 residues. The ends were cut back, 2 bases at V and 1 base at J, with 14 bases in the middle. The V gene's germline CDR1 is LGHDT and CDR2 YNNKEL (reference sequence).

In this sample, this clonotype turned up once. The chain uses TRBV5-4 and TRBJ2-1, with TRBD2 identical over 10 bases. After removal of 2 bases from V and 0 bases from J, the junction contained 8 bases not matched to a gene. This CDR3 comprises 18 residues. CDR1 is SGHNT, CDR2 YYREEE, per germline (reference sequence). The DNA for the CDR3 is TGTGCCAGCAGCTTAGCGGGGGGGCCCATGAGCTCCTACAATGAGCAGTTCTTC. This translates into CASSLAGGPMSSYNEQFF.

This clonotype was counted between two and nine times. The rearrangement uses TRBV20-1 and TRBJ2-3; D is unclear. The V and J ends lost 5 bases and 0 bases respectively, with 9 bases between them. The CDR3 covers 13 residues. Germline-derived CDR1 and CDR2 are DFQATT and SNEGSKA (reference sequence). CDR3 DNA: TGCAGTGCTGCGGTATCTAGCACAGATACGCAGTATTTT. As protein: CSAAVSSTDTQYF.

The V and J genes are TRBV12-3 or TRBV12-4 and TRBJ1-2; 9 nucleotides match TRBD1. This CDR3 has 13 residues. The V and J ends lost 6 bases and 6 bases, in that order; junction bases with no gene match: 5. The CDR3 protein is CASSYTGGHGYTF. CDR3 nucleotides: TGTGCCAGCAGCTACACAGGGGGCCATGGCTACACCTTC.

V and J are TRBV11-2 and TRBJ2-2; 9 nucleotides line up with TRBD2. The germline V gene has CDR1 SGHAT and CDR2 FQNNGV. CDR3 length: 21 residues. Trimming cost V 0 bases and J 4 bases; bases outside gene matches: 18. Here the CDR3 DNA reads TGTGCCAGCAGCTTAGATTTGCGGGGACCGTCTAGCGGGAAGTTCACCGGGGAGCTGTTTTTT. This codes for CASSLDLRGPSSGKFTGELFF.

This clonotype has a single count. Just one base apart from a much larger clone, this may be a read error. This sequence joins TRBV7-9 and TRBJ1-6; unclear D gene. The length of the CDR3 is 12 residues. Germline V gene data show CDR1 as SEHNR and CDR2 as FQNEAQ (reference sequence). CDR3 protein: CVSSFSNSPLHF. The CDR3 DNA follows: TGTGTCAGCAGTTTCTCTAATTCACCCCTCCACTTT.

The CDR3 region has the DNA TGTGCCAGCAGTTACAACGAGGGGTACACTGAAGCTTTCTTT. Its translation is CASSYNEGYTEAFF. V gene TRBV6-5 combines with J gene TRBJ1-1; TRBD1 might be the D (5 bases). The CDR3 sequence is 14 residues long. V shed 2 bases and J shed 3 bases, with 10 bases lying between them. Germline V gene lookup returns CDR1 MNHEY and CDR2 SVGAGI.

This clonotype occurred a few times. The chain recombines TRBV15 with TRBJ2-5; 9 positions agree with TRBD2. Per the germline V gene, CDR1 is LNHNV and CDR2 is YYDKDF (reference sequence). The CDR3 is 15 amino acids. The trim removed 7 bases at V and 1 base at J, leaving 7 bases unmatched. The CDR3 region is CATTRSGGRQETQYF. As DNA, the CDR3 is TGTGCCACCACGAGGAGCGGGGGGCGCCAAGAGACCCAGTACTTC.

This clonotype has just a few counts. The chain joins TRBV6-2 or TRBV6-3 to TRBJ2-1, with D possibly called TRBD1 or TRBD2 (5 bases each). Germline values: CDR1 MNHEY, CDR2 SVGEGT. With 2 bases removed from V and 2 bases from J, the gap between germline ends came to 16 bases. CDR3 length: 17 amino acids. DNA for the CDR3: TGTGCCAGCAGTTACGACGAGGGCAGGGCGCCCTACAATGAGCAGTTCTTC. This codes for CASSYDEGRAPYNEQFF.

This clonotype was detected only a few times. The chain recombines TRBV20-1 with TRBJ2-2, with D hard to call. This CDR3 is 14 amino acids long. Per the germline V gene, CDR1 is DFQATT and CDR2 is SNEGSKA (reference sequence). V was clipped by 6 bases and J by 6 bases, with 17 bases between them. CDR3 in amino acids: CSAPGKRVPGELFF. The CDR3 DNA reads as TGCAGTGCCCCTGGTAAAAGAGTTCCCGGGGAGCTGTTTTTT.

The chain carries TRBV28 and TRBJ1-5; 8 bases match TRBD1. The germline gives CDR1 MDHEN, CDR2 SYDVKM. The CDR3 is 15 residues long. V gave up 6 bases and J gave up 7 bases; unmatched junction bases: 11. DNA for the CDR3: TGTGCCAGCAGCAGTTCTCGACAGGGGAACCAGCCCCAGCATTTT. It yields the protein CASSSSRQGNQPQHF.